Reported below is one TCR beta chain. Its antigen is not identified. An end of the junction does not agree with germline; a read error may underlie this. Naive CD8 T cells were FACS-sorted by CD8+CD4-CCR7+CD45RA+ markers. This specimen belongs to a study of molecular identifiers for immune sequencing clone quantification. Study conclusions and caveats: Clones above 20 RNA copies contained over 98% of effector molecules but under 1% of naive ones.

Previously reported methods and listed TCR primers produced the bulk TCR libraries. One entry per CDR3 protein results from TCRdb running MiXCR on the PCR reads. Of 85,000 to 120,000 distinct CDR3 sequences detected, around 30% appear once; the ten largest clones hold roughly 10%. This clonotype originated in a human donor in good health. Some libraries in this study had Jurkat cell RNA spiked in. The specimen sequenced was naive CD8+ T cells from blood, with Jurkat cell RNA spiked in. Subset defined: FACS-sorted CD8+CD4-CCR7+CD45RA+ naive T cells.

The CDR3, as DNA: TGTGCCAGCAGCTTAGTAGGGCTGAACACCGGGGAGCTGTTATTT. Its translation is CASSLVGLNTGELLF. The V gene is TRBV7-9, the J gene TRBJ2-2, with D maybe TRBD2 (5 bases). This CDR3 spans 15 amino acids. CDR1 is SEHNR and CDR2 is FQNEAQ in the germline V gene (reference sequence).